The clone carrying this T cell receptor beta chain was detected only a few times. Its antigen is as yet unknown. This entry is derived from a study of beta chain features in type 1 diabetes. Staining for CD45RO/CCR7/CD25/CD127/CD95/CD27 allowed sorting of CD4+ naive, central memory, regulatory and stem cell-like memory cells. Investigators reverse transcribed all isolated RNA, so they sequenced expressed TCRB transcripts. Clones were sequenced by immunoSEQ multiplex PCR, and TCRdb holds only the in-frame ones, with some missing. The sample has about 360,000 clones; roughly 12% are singletons. Study findings and constraints: In every one of the four CD4+ subsets, TCRB CDR3s were moderately but significantly shorter in Type 1 diabetes patients.

This TCR came from a man between 18 and 35 years old in good health. The sample was naive CD4+ T cells from blood.

The CDR3 loop is CASSTGTTPGNTIYF. DNA of the CDR3: TGTGCCAGCAGTACCGGGACTACTCCTGGAAACACCATATATTTT. J is TRBJ1-3 and V is TRBV7-9; the D gene is possibly TRBD1 (5 bases). The CDR3 spans 15 residues. Germline loops: CDR1 SEHNR, CDR2 FQNEAQ (reference sequence). Trimming took 6 bases from V and 2 from J, leaving 14 bases between them.